These 10 T cell receptor beta chains share one sample of origin, sequenced in a study of blood T cells in healthy people across ages. For the second PCR, which ran for 7 to 11 cycles, a sample-barcoded 5' primer and a J-beta primer mix were used. Each CDR3 protein is one row after TCRdb ran MiXCR on the 5' RACE reads. This sample has 750,000 to 950,000 distinct CDR3 sequences; 25% to 35% occur once, and the top ten carry roughly 10%. This same sample was also taken into another study, of T cells of mothers and their children.

The sequenced sample was blood. The source of these receptors is a woman aged 40 to 50 in good health.

Points on this clonotype: Germline and junction disagree at one end, which may indicate a read error. The chain has TRBV12-3 or TRBV12-4 and TRBJ2-5; a possible D gene is TRBD1 (6 bases). The DNA end is a closer match to TRBJ2-7, so the J assignment may be wrong. The CDR3 covers 14 residues. CDR3 in amino acids: CAGSPRRDKYEQYF. The CDR3 nucleotides read TGTGCCGGCAGCCCCCGCCGGGACAAATACGAGCAGTACTTC.

Worth noting for this clonotype: Relative to the germline gene, one junction end is altered; a read error may explain this. This chain uses TRBV12-3 or TRBV12-4 with TRBJ2-7, with a tentative D call TRBD1 (6 bases). This CDR3 contains 16 residues. CDR3 nucleotide sequence: TGTGCCAGCAGTTTAGAGGGTGGTGGTAGGGGGTACGTGCAGTACTTC. Its protein product is CASSLEGGGRGYVQYF.

This clonotype showed up many times. V and J are TRBV7-3 and TRBJ2-4; D possibly uses TRBD1 or TRBD2 (5 bases each). The CDR3 totals 15 residues. Trimming cost V 0 bases and J 3 bases, with 9 bases left between them. Germline CDR1 reads SGHTA; CDR2 reads FQGTGA. CDR3 sequence: CASSLTGDYKNIQYF. Written as DNA, the CDR3 is TGTGCCAGCAGCTTAACGGGGGATTACAAAAACATTCAGTACTTC.

The rearrangement links TRBV6-1 to TRBJ1-5; the D is unclear. The CDR3 has 13 residues. Trimming cost V 7 bases and J 1 base, with 8 bases left between them. Germline assignment: CDR1 MNHNS and CDR2 SASEGT. The CDR3 loop reads CASTSKSNQPQHF. The CDR3 nucleotides read TGTGCCAGCACCAGCAAGAGCAATCAGCCCCAGCATTTT.

This clonotype has ten or more counts. J is TRBJ2-6 and V is TRBV29-1; D not resolved. CDR3 length: 12 amino acids. Germline CDR1 reads SQVTM; CDR2 reads ANQGSEA. Trimming cost V 4 bases and J 4 bases, with 5 bases left between them. This CDR3 reads CSVGGGANVLTF. The CDR3 DNA is TGCAGCGTTGGAGGAGGGGCCAACGTCCTGACTTTC.

The chain uses TRBV28 and TRBJ2-4, with D uncertain. V was clipped by 6 bases and J by 13 bases, with 13 bases between them. The CDR3 is made up of 11 amino acids. CDR1 and CDR2 from the germline V gene are MDHEN and SYDVKM. CDR3 in amino acids: CASRTLREQYF. CDR3 DNA: TGTGCCAGCAGGACCCTACGAGAGCAGTACTTC.

This clonotype was picked up many times. This rearrangement joins TRBV6-5 to TRBJ1-2; perhaps TRBD1 as D (6 bases). Per germline, CDR1 MNHEY and CDR2 SVGAGI. V lost 3 bases, J lost 4 bases, and 12 bases lay in between. This CDR3 has 14 residues. The CDR3 DNA follows: TGTGCCAGCAGTTATCGGACAGACAGCTATGGCTACACCTTC. Its translation: CASSYRTDSYGYTF.

The chain is built from TRBV2 and TRBJ2-1, with D perhaps matching TRBD2 (5 bases). This CDR3 spans 14 amino acids. Between the trimmed V and J ends, which lost 5 bases and 6 bases, there was a span of 14 bases. In germline, CDR1 is SNHLY, CDR2 FYNNEI. CDR3 sequence reads: CASSTALRGNEQFF. The CDR3, as DNA: TGTGCCAGCAGTACAGCCCTACGGGGCAATGAGCAGTTCTTC.

The CDR3 DNA reads as TGCAGTGCTAGAGGGCAGGTCGGTCAGCCCCAGCATTTT. It encodes CSARGQVGQPQHF. The gene calls are TRBV20-1 and TRBJ1-5; D gene ambiguous. This CDR3 spans 13 amino acids. Between the trimmed V and J ends, which lost 1 base and 6 bases, there was a span of 10 bases. Germline values: CDR1 DFQATT, CDR2 SNEGSKA (reference sequence).

This clonotype was counted ten times or more. The V and J genes are TRBV27 and TRBJ2-7, with 9 positions matching TRBD1. This CDR3 region has 15 residues. In germline, CDR1 is MNHEY, CDR2 SMNVEV (reference sequence). J gave up 3 bases and V 4 bases, and 7 bases lay outside the gene matches. CDR3 protein: CASSSPGQGFYEQYF. For the CDR3, the DNA is TGTGCCAGCAGTTCACCGGGACAGGGTTTCTACGAGCAGTACTTC.